This TCR beta chain emerged from a study of CD8 T cells in ankylosing spondylitis. V was clipped by 4 bases and J by 3 bases, with 9 bases between them. The CDR3 loop spans 12 amino acids. The germline V gene has CDR1 DFQATT and CDR2 SNEGSKA (reference sequence). Preparation of TCR beta libraries was done by quantitative 5'-RACE with molecular barcodes. TCRdb analysed the 5' RACE reads with MiXCR anew, one entry per CDR3 protein. This sample has 250,000 or so distinct CDR3 sequences, with 24% found just once. Sample: blood, either unsorted or a sorted T cell fraction (not recorded which). The receptor's source is a male donor with ankylosing spondylitis or in good health (not recorded which). The rearrangement links TRBV20-1 to TRBJ1-1; D uncertain. The CDR3 is CSAIPWDTEAFF. The CDR3 DNA reads as TGCAGTGCTATCCCCTGGGACACTGAAGCTTTCTTT.